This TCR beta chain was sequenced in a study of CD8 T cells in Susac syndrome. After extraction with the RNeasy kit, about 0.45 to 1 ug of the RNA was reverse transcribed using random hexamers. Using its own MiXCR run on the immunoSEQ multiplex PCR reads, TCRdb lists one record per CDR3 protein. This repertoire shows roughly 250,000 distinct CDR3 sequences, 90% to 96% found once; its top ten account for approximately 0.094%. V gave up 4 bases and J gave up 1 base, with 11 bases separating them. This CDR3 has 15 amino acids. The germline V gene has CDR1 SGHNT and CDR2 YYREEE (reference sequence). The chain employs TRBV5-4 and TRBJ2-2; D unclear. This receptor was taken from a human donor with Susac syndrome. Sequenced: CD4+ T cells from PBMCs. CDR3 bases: TGTGCCAGCAGCGCCAGTGGAGTGAACACCGGGGAGCTGTTTTTT. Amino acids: CASSASGVNTGELFF.